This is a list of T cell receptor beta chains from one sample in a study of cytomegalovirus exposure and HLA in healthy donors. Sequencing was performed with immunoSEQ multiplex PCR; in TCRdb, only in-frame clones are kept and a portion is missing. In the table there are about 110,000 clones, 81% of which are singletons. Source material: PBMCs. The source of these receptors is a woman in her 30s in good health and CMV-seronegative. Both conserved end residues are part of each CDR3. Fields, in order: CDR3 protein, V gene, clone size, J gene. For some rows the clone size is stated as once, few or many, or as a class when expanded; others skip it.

CASSSGTSGPSYNEQFF,TRBV27,NA,TRBJ2-1
CASRATGYSNQPQHF,TRBV27,NA,TRBJ1-5
CASTNGRRGPNEKLFF,TRBV7-9,NA,TRBJ1-4
CASSGGERIHGYTF,TRBV5-4,NA,TRBJ1-2
CASSPPRTGGTGELFF,TRBV18,NA,TRBJ2-2
CASSTPDRTINEQYF,TRBV7-9,NA,TRBJ2-7
CATSRVGGVTGELFF,TRBV15,NA,TRBJ2-2
CASSERQGMNTEAFF,TRBV6-1,NA,TRBJ1-1
CASSPSGLAGELSYEQYF,TRBV4-1,NA,TRBJ2-7
CATSRGLALQETQYF,TRBV15,NA,TRBJ2-5
CASSQPGQVNSGANVLTF,TRBV4-2,NA,TRBJ2-6
CASSPQTGQGIFGQPQHF,TRBV18,NA,TRBJ1-5
CASSLGLAGGVSYEQYF,TRBV7-9,NA,TRBJ2-7
CASSQVLAGTGELFF,TRBV4-2,NA,TRBJ2-2
CASSLNSGFMDTEAFF,TRBV27,NA,TRBJ1-1
CASSLILNEQFF,TRBV5-1,NA,TRBJ2-1
CASSFGGGHSGNTIYF,TRBV6-6,NA,TRBJ1-3
CASSPLGQGATDTQYF,TRBV25-1,once,TRBJ2-3
CASSLVLAGDTEQFF,TRBV5-1,NA,TRBJ2-1
CASSLSRGSYNEQFF,TRBV7-2,once,TRBJ2-1
CASSYGLAGNNEQFF,TRBV5-1,NA,TRBJ2-1
CASSSGTSGYEQYF,TRBV19,NA,TRBJ2-7
CASSLATSGVGETQYF,TRBV5-1,NA,TRBJ2-5
CASSQWTGVTEAFF,TRBV4-3,NA,TRBJ1-1
CASSLTYWTSSMLEQFF,TRBV7-8,NA,TRBJ2-1
CASSTSDSTDTQYF,TRBV5-1,NA,TRBJ2-3
CASSLSSGGSGNTIYF,TRBV5-1,NA,TRBJ1-3
CASSYLRTDTEAFF,TRBV6-5,NA,TRBJ1-1
CASTLAEGYEQYF,TRBV7-9,NA,TRBJ2-7
CASSVGTGPTEAFF,TRBV9,once,TRBJ1-1
CAWSGRDRGPLEQYF,TRBV30,few,TRBJ2-7
CASSDGTGHREKLFF,TRBV5-1,NA,TRBJ1-4
CASSQGTSGSYEQYF,TRBV7-6,NA,TRBJ2-7
CASGLGPDGRAFF,TRBV12-5,NA,TRBJ1-1
CAISEVVAGSLYEQYF,TRBV10-3,NA,TRBJ2-7
CASSKGAGSSYNEQFF,TRBV4-1,NA,TRBJ2-1
CASSTTGVNEKLFF,TRBV19,NA,TRBJ1-4
CTSSFWSGNNNEQFF,TRBV11-2,NA,TRBJ2-1
CASSHGLAGGIDTQYF,TRBV5-1,NA,TRBJ2-3
CASSWDRQETQYF,TRBV19,NA,TRBJ2-5
CASSFGLDSYEQYF,TRBV5-1,NA,TRBJ2-7
CASSDNRGGNEQYF,TRBV2,few,TRBJ2-7
CASSQPDRVDTGELFF,TRBV4-2,NA,TRBJ2-2
CASSLAAGLAYEQYF,TRBV7-2,NA,TRBJ2-7
CASSYPQNTGELFF,TRBV6-6,NA,TRBJ2-2